Detailed here is one T cell receptor (beta chain). Its target is not known. The CDR3 extends over 14 amino acids. V gave up 5 bases and J gave up 2 bases; unmatched junction bases: 6. The germline V gene encodes CDR1 SGHTA and CDR2 FQGNSA. The data were obtained in a study of cytomegalovirus exposure and HLA in healthy donors. Study-wide results and caveats: Among the sequence variants, a highly shared cluster was likely an artifact of sequencing.

In the PCR, 60 Vbeta and 13 Jbeta primers were used. In the study's own analysis: Later work found around 80 million unique TCR beta chains, with some 11 million shared. Data came from immunoSEQ multiplex PCR; TCRdb stores just in-frame clones and leaves some out. The DNA gave D and trimming, while V, J and clone size come from that table. The sample holds roughly 100,000 clones. Although they were nominally healthy when sampled, donors likely had unrecorded immune exposures. The chain carries TRBV7-2 and TRBJ2-7, with TRBD2 identical over 7 bases. Sequencing used PBMCs. The receptor comes from a man aged 35 to 55 in good health and CMV-seronegative. The CDR3 bases are TGTGCCAGCAGCCCAAGGGACTATACCTACGAGCAGTACTTC. Translated: CASSPRDYTYEQYF.